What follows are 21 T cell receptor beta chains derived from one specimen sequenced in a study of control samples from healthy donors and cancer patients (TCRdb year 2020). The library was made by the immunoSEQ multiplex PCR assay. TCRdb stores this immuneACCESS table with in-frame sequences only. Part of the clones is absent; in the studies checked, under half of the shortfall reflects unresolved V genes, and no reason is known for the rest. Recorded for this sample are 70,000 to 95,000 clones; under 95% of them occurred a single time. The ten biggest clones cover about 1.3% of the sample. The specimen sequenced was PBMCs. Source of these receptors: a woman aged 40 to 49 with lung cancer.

This CDR3 reads CAISDPTGHNAEAFF. The CDR3 region has the DNA TGTGCCATCAGTGACCCGACAGGGCACAACGCTGAAGCTTTCTTT. J is TRBJ1-1 and V is TRBV10-3, with 7 positions matching TRBD1. The CDR3 length is 15 residues. The J segment lost 6 bases and the V segment lost 3 bases, leaving 10 bases of the junction unmatched. Germline V gene sequence: CDR1 ENHRY, CDR2 SYGVKD.

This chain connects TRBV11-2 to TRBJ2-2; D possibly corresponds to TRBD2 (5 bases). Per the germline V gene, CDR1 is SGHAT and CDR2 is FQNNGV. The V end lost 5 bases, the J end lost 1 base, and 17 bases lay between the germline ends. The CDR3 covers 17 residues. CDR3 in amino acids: CASSPAIELENTGELFF. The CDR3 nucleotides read TGTGCCAGCAGCCCCGCCATCGAACTAGAGAACACCGGGGAGCTGTTTTTT.

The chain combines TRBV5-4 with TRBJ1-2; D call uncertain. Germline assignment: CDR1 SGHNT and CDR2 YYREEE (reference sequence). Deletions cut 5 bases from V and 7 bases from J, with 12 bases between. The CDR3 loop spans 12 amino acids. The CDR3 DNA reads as TGTGCCAGCAGGTTCGGAACGGGTGGCTACACCTTC. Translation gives CASRFGTGGYTF.

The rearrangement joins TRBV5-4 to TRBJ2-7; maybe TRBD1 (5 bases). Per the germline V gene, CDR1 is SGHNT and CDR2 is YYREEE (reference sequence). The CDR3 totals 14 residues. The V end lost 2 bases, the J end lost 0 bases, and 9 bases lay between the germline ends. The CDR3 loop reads CASSFRQSSYEQYF. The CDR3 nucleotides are TGTGCCAGCAGCTTCAGACAGAGCTCCTACGAGCAGTACTTC.

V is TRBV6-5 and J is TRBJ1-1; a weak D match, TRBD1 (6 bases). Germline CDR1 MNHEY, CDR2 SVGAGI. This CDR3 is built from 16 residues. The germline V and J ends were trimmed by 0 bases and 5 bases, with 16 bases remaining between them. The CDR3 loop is CASSYSGPGGPTEAFF. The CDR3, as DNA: TGTGCCAGCAGTTACTCGGGCCCCGGGGGGCCGACTGAAGCTTTCTTT.

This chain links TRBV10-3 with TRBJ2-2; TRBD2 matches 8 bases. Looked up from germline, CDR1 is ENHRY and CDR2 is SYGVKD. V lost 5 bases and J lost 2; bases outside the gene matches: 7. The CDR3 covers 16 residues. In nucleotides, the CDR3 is TGTGCCATCAGTCCCCCGGGACTAGGAAACACCGGGGAGCTGTTTTTT. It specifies CAISPPGLGNTGELFF.

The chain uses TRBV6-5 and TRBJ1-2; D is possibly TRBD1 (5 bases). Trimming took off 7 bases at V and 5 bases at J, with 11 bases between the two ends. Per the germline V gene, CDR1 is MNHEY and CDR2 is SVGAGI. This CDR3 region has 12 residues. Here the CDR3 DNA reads TGTGCCAGCAATCACAGGCCATATGGCTACACCTTC. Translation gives CASNHRPYGYTF.

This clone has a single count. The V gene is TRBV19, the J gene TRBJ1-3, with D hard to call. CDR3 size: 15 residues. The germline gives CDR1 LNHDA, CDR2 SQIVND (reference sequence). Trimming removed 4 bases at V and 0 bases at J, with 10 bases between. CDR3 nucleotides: TGTGCCAGTAGTAATGGACTTTTCTCTGGAAACACCATATATTTT. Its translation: CASSNGLFSGNTIYF.

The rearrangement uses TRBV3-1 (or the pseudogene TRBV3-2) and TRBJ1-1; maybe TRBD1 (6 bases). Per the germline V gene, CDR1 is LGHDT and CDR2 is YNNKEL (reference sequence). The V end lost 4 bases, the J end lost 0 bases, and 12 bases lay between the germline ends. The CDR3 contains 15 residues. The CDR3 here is CASSPWGAVNTEAFF. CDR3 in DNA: TGTGCCAGCAGCCCTTGGGGGGCGGTGAACACTGAAGCTTTCTTT.

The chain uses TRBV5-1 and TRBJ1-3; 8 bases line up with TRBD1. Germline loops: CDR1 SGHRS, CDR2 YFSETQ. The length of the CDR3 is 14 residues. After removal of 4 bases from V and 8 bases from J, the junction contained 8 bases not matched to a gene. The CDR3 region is CASSPGQDTDTIYF. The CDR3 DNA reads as TGCGCCAGCAGCCCGGGACAGGATACTGACACCATATATTTT.

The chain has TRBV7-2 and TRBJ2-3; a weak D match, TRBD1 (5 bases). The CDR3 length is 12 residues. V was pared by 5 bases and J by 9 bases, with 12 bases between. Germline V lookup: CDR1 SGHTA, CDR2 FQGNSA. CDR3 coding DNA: TGTGCCAGCAGCGCAGGGTCTGGGACGCAGTATTTT. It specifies CASSAGSGTQYF.

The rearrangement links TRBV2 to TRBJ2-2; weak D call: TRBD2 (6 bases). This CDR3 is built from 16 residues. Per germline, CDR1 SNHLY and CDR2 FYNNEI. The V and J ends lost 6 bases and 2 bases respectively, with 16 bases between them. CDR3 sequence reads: CASRVTGVPNTGELFF. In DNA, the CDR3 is TGTGCCAGCAGGGTCACGGGGGTCCCTAACACCGGGGAGCTGTTTTTT.

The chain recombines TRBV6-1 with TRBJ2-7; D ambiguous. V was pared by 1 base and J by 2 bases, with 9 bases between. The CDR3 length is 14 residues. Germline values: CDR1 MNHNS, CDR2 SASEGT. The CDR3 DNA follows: TGTGCCAGCAGTGAAGAGGCAGCCACCTACGAGCAGTACTTC. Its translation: CASSEEAATYEQYF.

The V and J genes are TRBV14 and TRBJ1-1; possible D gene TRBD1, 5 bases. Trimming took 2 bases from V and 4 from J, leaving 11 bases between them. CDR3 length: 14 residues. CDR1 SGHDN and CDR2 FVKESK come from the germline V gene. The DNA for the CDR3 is TGTGCCAGCAGCCAACAAAAAGGGGTCACTGAAGCTTTCTTT. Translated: CASSQQKGVTEAFF.

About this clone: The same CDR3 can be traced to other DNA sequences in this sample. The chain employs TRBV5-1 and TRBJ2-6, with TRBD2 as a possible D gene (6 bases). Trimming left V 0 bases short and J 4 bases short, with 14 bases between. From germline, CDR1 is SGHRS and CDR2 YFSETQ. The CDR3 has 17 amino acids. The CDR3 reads CASSLVAGAGGANVLTF. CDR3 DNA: TGCGCCAGCAGCTTGGTTGCGGGCGCGGGGGGGGCCAACGTCCTGACTTTC.

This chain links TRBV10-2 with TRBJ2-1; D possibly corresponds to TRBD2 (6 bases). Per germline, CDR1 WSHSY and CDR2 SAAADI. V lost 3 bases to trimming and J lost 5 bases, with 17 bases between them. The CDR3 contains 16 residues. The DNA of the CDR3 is TGCGCCAGCAGTGACCTCGGGACTCGCCAACACAATGAGCAGTTCTTC. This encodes CASSDLGTRQHNEQFF.

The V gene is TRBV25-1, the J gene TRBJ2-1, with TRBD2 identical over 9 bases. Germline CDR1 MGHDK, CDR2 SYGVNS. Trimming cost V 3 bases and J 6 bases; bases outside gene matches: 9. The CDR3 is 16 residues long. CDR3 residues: CASSDPSIAGVNEQFF. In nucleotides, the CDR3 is TGTGCCAGCAGTGACCCTTCTATAGCGGGGGTCAATGAGCAGTTCTTC.

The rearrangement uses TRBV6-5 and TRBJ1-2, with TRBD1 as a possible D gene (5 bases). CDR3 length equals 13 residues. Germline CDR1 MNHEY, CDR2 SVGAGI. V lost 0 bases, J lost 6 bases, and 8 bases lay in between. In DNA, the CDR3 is TGTGCCAGCAGTTACTCGGGACGCAATGGCTACACCTTC. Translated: CASSYSGRNGYTF.

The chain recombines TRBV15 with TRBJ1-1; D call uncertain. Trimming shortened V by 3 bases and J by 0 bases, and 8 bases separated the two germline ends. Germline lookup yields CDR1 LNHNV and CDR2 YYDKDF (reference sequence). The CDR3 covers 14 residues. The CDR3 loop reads CATSREVMNTEAFF. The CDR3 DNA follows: TGTGCCACCAGCAGGGAAGTCATGAACACTGAAGCTTTCTTT.

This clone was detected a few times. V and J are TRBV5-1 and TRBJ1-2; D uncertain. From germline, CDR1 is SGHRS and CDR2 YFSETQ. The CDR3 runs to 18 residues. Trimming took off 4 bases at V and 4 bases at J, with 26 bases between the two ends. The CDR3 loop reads CASSGRAALATYTYGYTF. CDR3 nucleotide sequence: TGCGCCAGCAGCGGACGGGCAGCGCTAGCCACTTATACCTATGGCTACACCTTC.

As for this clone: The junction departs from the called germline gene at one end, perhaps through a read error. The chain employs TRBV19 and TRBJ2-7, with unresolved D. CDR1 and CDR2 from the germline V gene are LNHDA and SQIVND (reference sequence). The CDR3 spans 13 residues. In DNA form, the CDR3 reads TGTGCCAGTAGTATAGCTGACCCTTACGAGCGGTACTTC. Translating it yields CASSIADPYERYF.